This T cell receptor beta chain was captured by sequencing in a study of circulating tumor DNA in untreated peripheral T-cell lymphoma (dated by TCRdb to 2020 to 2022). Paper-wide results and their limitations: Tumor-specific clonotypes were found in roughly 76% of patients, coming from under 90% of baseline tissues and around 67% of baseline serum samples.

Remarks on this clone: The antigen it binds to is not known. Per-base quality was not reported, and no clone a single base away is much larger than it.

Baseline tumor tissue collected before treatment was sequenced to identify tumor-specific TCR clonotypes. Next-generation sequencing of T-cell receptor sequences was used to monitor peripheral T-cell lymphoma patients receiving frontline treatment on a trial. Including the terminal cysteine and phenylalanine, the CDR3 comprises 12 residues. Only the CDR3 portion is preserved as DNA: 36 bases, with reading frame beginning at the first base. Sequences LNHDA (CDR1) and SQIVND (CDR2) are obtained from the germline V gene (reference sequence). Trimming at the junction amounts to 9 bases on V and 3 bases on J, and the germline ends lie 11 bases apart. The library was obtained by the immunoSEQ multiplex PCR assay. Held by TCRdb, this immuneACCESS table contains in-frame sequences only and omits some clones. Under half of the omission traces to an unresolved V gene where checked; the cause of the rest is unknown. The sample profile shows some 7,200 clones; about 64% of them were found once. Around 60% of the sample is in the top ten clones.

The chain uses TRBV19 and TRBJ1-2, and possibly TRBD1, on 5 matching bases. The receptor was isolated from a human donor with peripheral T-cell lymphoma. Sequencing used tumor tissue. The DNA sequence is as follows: TGTGCCAGCGCGGGGGATTACTATGGCTACACCTTC. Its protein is CASAGDYYGYTF.